The rows below give T cell receptor beta chains drawn from one sample of a study of beta chain features in type 1 diabetes. Clones were read by immunoSEQ multiplex PCR, and TCRdb kept only the in-frame ones, dropping some. The table shows more than 200,000 clones, with 16% occurring only once. The sample taken for sequencing was naive CD4+ T cells from blood. These receptors came from a young man with type 1 diabetes. Both conserved end residues are part of each CDR3. D genes are given only for firm matches. Clone size is shown for a subset of rows, as once, few, many or a class of expanded clone.

CDR3 protein: CSVTTWVDTQYF
CDR3 DNA: TGCAGCGTTACAACATGGGTAGATACGCAGTATTTT
J gene: TRBJ2-3
V gene: TRBV29-1
D gene: NA
clone size: NA

CDR3 protein: CASRSTGVTEAFF
CDR3 DNA: TGTGCCAGCAGGTCCACAGGGGTCACTGAAGCTTTCTTT
J gene: TRBJ1-1
V gene: TRBV28
D gene: TRBD1
clone size: NA

CDR3 protein: CASSSGQSGETQYF
CDR3 DNA: TGTGCCAGCAGCTCAGGACAGTCCGGTGAGACCCAGTACTTC
J gene: TRBJ2-5
V gene: TRBV25-1
D gene: NA
clone size: few

CDR3 protein: CASSITDRSYEQYF
CDR3 DNA: TGTGCCAGCAGCATCACCGACAGGTCCTACGAGCAGTACTTC
J gene: TRBJ2-7
V gene: TRBV7-2
D gene: NA
clone size: few

CDR3 protein: CASSSYQVNTEAFF
CDR3 DNA: TGTGCCAGCTCATCCTATCAGGTGAACACTGAAGCTTTCTTT
J gene: TRBJ1-1
V gene: TRBV18
D gene: NA
clone size: NA

CDR3 protein: CASSLDYAGELFF
CDR3 DNA: TGTGCCAGCAGCTTAGATTACGCCGGGGAGCTGTTTTTT
J gene: TRBJ2-2
V gene: TRBV7-2
D gene: NA
clone size: NA

CDR3 protein: CASTDGPKETQYF
CDR3 DNA: TGTGCCAGCACCGATGGACCGAAAGAGACCCAGTACTTC
J gene: TRBJ2-5
V gene: TRBV28
D gene: NA
clone size: NA

CDR3 protein: CASSLEPFPPSEAFF
CDR3 DNA: TGTGCCAGCAGCTTAGAACCATTCCCACCATCTGAAGCTTTCTTT
J gene: TRBJ1-1
V gene: TRBV11-2
D gene: NA
clone size: few

CDR3 protein: CASSPPLGRAGGSTGELFF
CDR3 DNA: TGTGCCAGCTCACCTCCATTAGGACGGGCAGGCGGGAGCACCGGGGAGCTGTTTTTT
J gene: TRBJ2-2
V gene: TRBV18
D gene: TRBD2
clone size: few

CDR3 protein: CASSRGQDYEQYF
CDR3 DNA: TGTGCCAGCAGTAGAGGACAGGATTACGAGCAGTACTTC
J gene: TRBJ2-7
V gene: TRBV28
D gene: TRBD1
clone size: NA